This entry concerns a single T cell receptor beta chain. The record originates from a study of OX40 agonist ivuxolimab in advanced cancers. The wider study: Every 2 weeks, ivuxolimab was infused into the patients intravenously at between 0.01 and 10 mg/kg. Head and neck, renal cell, melanoma or hepatocellular carcinoma were the cancers that dose-escalation patients had.

Deletions cut 0 bases from V and 4 bases from J, with 10 bases between. CDR3 size: 15 residues. CDR1 and CDR2 (germline): MGHRA, YSYEKL. Sequencing used immunoSEQ multiplex PCR; TCRdb keeps in-frame clones, though not all of them. Of under 30,000 clones detected, 80% to 95% appear once; the ten largest clones hold roughly 9.4%. The genes are TRBV4-1 and TRBJ2-1; D is perhaps TRBD1 or TRBD2 (5 bases each). The specimen comprised CD4+ or CD8+ T cells sorted from blood, sampled in a trial of the OX40 agonist ivuxolimab. The clonotype comes from an adult with an advanced solid tumor such as melanoma, head and neck, liver or kidney cancer. CDR3 in amino acids: CASSQDRDVYNEQFF. The DNA of the CDR3 is TGCGCCAGCAGCCAAGATCGGGACGTATACAATGAGCAGTTCTTC.